Here is one T cell receptor (beta chain) with its context. Its antigen remains unidentified. The data originate from a study of shared clonotypes between healthy human individuals. Notes on the study in general: Clonotypes shared by all four donors outscored non-shared clonotypes in generation probability.

From germline, CDR1 is SGHDT and CDR2 YYEEEE. V was pared by 4 bases and J by 7 bases, with 14 bases of the junction left unmatched. The CDR3 spans 17 residues. Sequenced by immunoSEQ multiplex PCR; TCRdb stores in-frame clones only, minus some. Among approximately 2,300,000 clones, under 95% were seen once, and the ten largest hold about 0.36%. This receptor was identified in a man younger than 30 in good health. Some clones in this sample may be carry-over from other donors' samples. The rearrangement uses TRBV5-6 and TRBJ2-3; TRBD2 aligns across 11 bases. Sequences were obtained from naive CD4+ T cells from PBMCs. Specified subset: CD45RA+ positively selected. The CDR3 loop is CASSGSSGRRPGYTQYF. CDR3 in DNA: TGTGCCAGCAGCGGATCTAGCGGGAGGCGTCCGGGGTATACGCAGTATTTT.